This T cell receptor (beta chain) derives from a study of blood T cell repertoires in COVID-19. Study as a whole: From the United States, Italy and Spain came samples of acute and convalescent COVID-19. Nucleic acid was either cDNA or gDNA, and it came from T cells, B-cell-depleted T cells, or PBMCs.

The germline gives CDR1 SQVTM, CDR2 ANQGSEA. With 6 bases clipped from V and 6 bases from J, the junction kept 9 bases outside the gene matches. The length of the CDR3 is 13 residues. Per the authors' pipeline: By means of reference gene primer amplification, nucleated cell counts were estimated. Data came from immunoSEQ multiplex PCR; TCRdb stores just in-frame clones and leaves some out. Clone size and the V and J calls come from that table; the DNA yielded D and trimming. The sample carries roughly 200,000 clones, approximately 80% recorded once. Sequenced input: peripheral blood. The receptor's source is a woman aged 50 to 60 with active or convalescent COVID-19. V and J are TRBV29-1 and TRBJ1-1; 8 bases are a match to TRBD1. CDR3 loop: CSVPTGERAEAFF. CDR3 DNA: TGCAGCGTCCCGACAGGGGAGCGGGCTGAAGCTTTCTTT.